This entry lists 26 T cell receptor beta chains sequenced from one sample in a study of neurological immune-mediated disorders. Via MiXCR, TCRdb re-called the 5' RACE reads, giving one row per CDR3 protein. The sample holds about 65,000 distinct CDR3 sequences; more than 3.5% are singletons and the top ten take around 2.6%. What was sequenced was PBMCs. The source is a man aged 50 to 59 with multiple sclerosis.

This clonotype was observed many times. The chain joins TRBV29-1 to TRBJ2-3; 10 bases map to TRBD1. CDR1 is SQVTM, CDR2 ANQGSEA, per germline. This CDR3 is built from 14 residues. V shed 7 bases and J 3 bases; nucleotides not matched to a gene: 7. The CDR3 loop reads CSAAGQGWTDTQYF. The CDR3 region has the DNA TGCAGCGCCGCGGGACAGGGGTGGACAGATACGCAGTATTTT.

This clonotype was observed at least ten times. The chain is built from TRBV5-1 and TRBJ2-3, with 13 bases matching TRBD2. Germline CDR1 reads SGHRS; CDR2 reads YFSETQ. The length of the CDR3 is 17 residues. V shed 2 bases, J shed 3 bases, and the junction held 6 bases outside the gene matches. This chain's CDR3 is CASSFRTSGGGTDTQYF. The CDR3 DNA follows: TGCGCCAGCAGCTTTCGGACTAGCGGGGGAGGAACAGATACGCAGTATTTT.

This clonotype was recorded at least ten times. The chain is built from TRBV5-1 and TRBJ2-1; either TRBD1 or TRBD2 may fit D (6 bases each). From germline, CDR1 is SGHRS and CDR2 YFSETQ. The CDR3 is 13 residues long. The ends were cut back, 3 bases at V and 13 bases at J, with 17 bases in the middle. In DNA, the CDR3 is TGCGCCAGCAGCTCAGAGACAGGACTATTACAGTTCTTC. Its translation: CASSSETGLLQFF.

A single count supports this clonotype. Because the CDR3 is missing its conserved closing phenylalanine or tryptophan, this is likely a read error. The chain is built from TRBV9 and TRBJ1-3, with TRBD1 matching over 7 bases. The germline V gene encodes CDR1 SGDLS and CDR2 YYNGEE. The CDR3 is 16 residues long. The J segment lost 4 bases and the V segment lost 0 bases, leaving 7 bases of the junction unmatched. This CDR3 is CASSVEEGATGNTIYN. CDR3 sequence (DNA): TGTGCCAGCAGCGTAGAAGAGGGGGCGACGGGAAACACCATATATAAT.

This clonotype occurred many times. This rearrangement joins TRBV27 to TRBJ2-3; the D call may be TRBD1 or TRBD2 (5 bases each). Looked up from germline, CDR1 is MNHEY and CDR2 is SMNVEV (reference sequence). This CDR3 region has 13 residues. Trimming cost V 8 bases and J 1 base, with 10 bases left between them. CDR3 bases: TGTGCCAGCTGGGGGTCGGGCACAGATACGCAGTATTTT. It specifies CASWGSGTDTQYF.

This clonotype appeared many times. The V and J genes are TRBV2 and TRBJ2-1, with D perhaps being TRBD1 or TRBD2 (5 bases each). CDR1 is SNHLY, CDR2 FYNNEI, per germline. The ends were cut back, 8 bases at V and 3 bases at J, with 14 bases in the middle. The CDR3 extends over 14 amino acids. CDR3 in DNA: TGTGCCAGCTCTCCGGGACGGAGCTACAATGAGCAGTTCTTC. Translating gives CASSPGRSYNEQFF.

This clonotype was found many times. The chain recombines TRBV7-9 with TRBJ1-1; D uncertain. This CDR3 contains 11 residues. The V gene's germline CDR1 is SEHNR and CDR2 FQNEAQ (reference sequence). The V end was cut by 3 bases, the J end by 8 bases, with 7 bases between. The CDR3 reads CASSFAREAFF. In nucleotides, the CDR3 is TGTGCCAGCAGCTTTGCGAGAGAAGCTTTCTTT. The full variable domain, in which reference TRBV7-9 and TRBJ1-1 provide the parts outside the CDR3, is DTGVSQNPRHKITKRGQNVTFRCDPISEHNRLYWYRQTLGQGPEFLTYFQNEAQLEKSRLLSDRFSAERPKGSFSTLEIQRTEQGDSAMYLCASSFAREAFFGQGTRLTVV.

A remark on this clonotype: One junction end does not reproduce the germline sequence, and a read error may be involved. The chain combines TRBV20-1 with TRBJ1-5; 7 nucleotides agree with TRBD1. Germline CDR1 and CDR2: DFQATT and SNEGSKA (reference sequence). The CDR3 consists of 17 residues. CDR3 in DNA: TGCAGTGCTAGTCCCGGACAGGCGCTAACTATCAATCAGCCCCAGAATTTT. It yields the protein CSASPGQALTINQPQNF.

The rearrangement links TRBV11-2 to TRBJ2-1; TRBD2 matches at 10 bases. The last part of the DNA fits TRBJ2-7 better; the J call may be wrong. This CDR3 comprises 17 residues. Looked up from germline, CDR1 is SGHAT and CDR2 is FQNNGV. CDR3 in DNA: TGTGCCAGCAGCTTCTTAGCGGGGGGCTCCTCCTACAATGAGCAGTACTTC. Its protein is CASSFLAGGSSYNEQYF.

This clonotype was seen repeatedly, ten times or more. This chain joins TRBV9 and TRBJ2-3; D is possibly TRBD2 (5 bases). CDR1 is SGDLS and CDR2 is YYNGEE in the germline V gene. The V end was cut by 0 bases, the J end by 3 bases, with 8 bases between. The CDR3 sequence is 14 residues long. The CDR3 loop reads CASSVAPGTDTQYF. The CDR3 DNA is TGTGCCAGCAGCGTAGCTCCGGGGACAGATACGCAGTATTTT.

The V call is TRBV5-1, the J call TRBJ2-3; TRBD1 or TRBD2 may be the D gene (5 bases each). V was clipped by 4 bases and J by 0 bases, with 15 bases between them. The length of the CDR3 is 16 residues. Germline values: CDR1 SGHRS, CDR2 YFSETQ. Here the CDR3 DNA reads TGCGCCAGCAGCGGACTCGCAGGGTCGAGCACAGATACGCAGTATTTT. It specifies CASSGLAGSSTDTQYF.

This clonotype was observed at least ten times. Compared with germline, one end of the junction differs, possibly owing to a read error. V is TRBV4-2 and J is TRBJ1-5; D remains unclear. This CDR3 comprises 15 residues. The germline V gene encodes CDR1 LGHNA and CDR2 YNFKEQ. The CDR3 protein is CANSQGIPPDQPQHF. DNA of the CDR3: TGTGCCAACAGCCAAGGGATACCCCCGGATCAGCCCCAGCATTTT.

Only a few counts were recorded for this clonotype. A much more abundant neighbour one base away suggests this may be a read error. J is TRBJ2-7 and V is TRBV14; TRBD1 aligns across 11 bases. Germline CDR1 SGHDN, CDR2 FVKESK. The trim removed 4 bases at V and 2 bases at J, leaving 4 bases unmatched. The CDR3 loop spans 15 amino acids. CDR3 in amino acids: CASSRPGQGAYEQYF. Written as DNA, the CDR3 is TGTGCCAGCAGCCGACCGGGACAGGGGGCCTACGAGCAGTACTTC. The complete variable domain, with remaining parts taken from reference TRBV14 and TRBJ2-7, reads EAGVTQFPSHSVIEKGQTVTLRCDPISGHDNLYWYRRVMGKEIKFLLHFVKESKQDESGMPNNRFLAERTGGTYSTLKVQPAELEDSGVYFCASSRPGQGAYEQYFGPGTRLTVT.

This chain links TRBV9 with TRBJ2-3; tentatively, D is TRBD1 (6 bases). The CDR3 runs to 14 residues. V was trimmed by 4 bases and J by 1 base, leaving 10 bases between them. Germline V gene sequence: CDR1 SGDLS, CDR2 YYNGEE. CDR3 sequence: CASSPGGGTDTQYF. Written as DNA, the CDR3 is TGTGCCAGCAGCCCTGGGGGCGGCACAGATACGCAGTATTTT.

This clonotype was counted ten times or more. The chain recombines TRBV10-3 with TRBJ2-2; D is perhaps TRBD2 (6 bases). This CDR3 has 13 amino acids. The germline V gene encodes CDR1 ENHRY and CDR2 SYGVKD. V lost 10 bases and J 0 bases, leaving 9 bases between the germline ends. The CDR3: CASGTANTGELFF. The CDR3 DNA is TGTGCCAGCGGGACCGCGAACACCGGGGAGCTGTTTTTT.

This clonotype was detected many times. The CDR3 sequence: CASSAGTPPNNEQFF. DNA for the CDR3: TGTGCCAGCAGCGCAGGGACCCCCCCGAACAATGAGCAGTTCTTC. The gene calls are TRBV7-8 and TRBJ2-1, with D tentatively TRBD1 or TRBD2 (5 bases each). Trimming pared 5 bases from V and 5 bases from J, leaving 16 bases between. This CDR3 is built from 15 residues. Germline V gene sequence: CDR1 SGHVS, CDR2 FQNEAQ.

The sample holds many counts of this clonotype. The chain couples TRBV10-3 to TRBJ2-3; 7 positions agree with TRBD2. This CDR3 is built from 14 residues. Germline lookup yields CDR1 ENHRY and CDR2 SYGVKD. The ends lost 6 bases at V and 4 bases at J; junction bases unmatched: 7. CDR3 region: CAISGMGGADTQYF. DNA for the CDR3: TGTGCCATCAGCGGGATGGGAGGGGCAGATACGCAGTATTTT.

Many counts were recorded for this clonotype. This chain joins TRBV12-3 or TRBV12-4 and TRBJ2-5; D is ambiguous. Trimming pared 5 bases from V and 1 base from J, leaving 5 bases between. The CDR3 has 12 amino acids. For the CDR3, the DNA is TGTGCCAGCAGTGAGGTCCAAGAGACCCAGTACTTC. Its protein is CASSEVQETQYF.

With regard to this clonotype: The junction shows a germline mismatch at one end, possibly a read error. V gene TRBV18 combines with J gene TRBJ1-6; D gene ambiguous. This CDR3 has 14 residues. Germline V CDR1 and CDR2: KGHSH, LQKENI. CDR3 in amino acids: CASSPQTNNSPLHF. The CDR3 DNA reads as TGTGCCAGCTCACCACAGACCAATAATTCACCCCTACACTTT.

This clonotype has just a few counts. The chain carries TRBV5-5 and TRBJ1-1; D is unclear. The CDR3 sequence is 15 residues long. The V and J ends lost 4 bases and 3 bases respectively, with 16 bases between them. Germline V gives CDR1 SGHKS, CDR2 YYEKEE (reference sequence). The CDR3 protein is CASSSLRRRYTEAFF. CDR3 DNA: TGTGCCAGCAGCAGTCTCAGGCGGAGGTACACTGAAGCTTTCTTT.

In its sample, this clonotype was seen many times. Here the CDR3 reads CSARRATNEKLFF. The CDR3 DNA is TGCAGTGCTAGGCGGGCAACTAATGAAAAACTGTTTTTT. The J gene is TRBJ1-4, the V gene TRBV20-1, with D unresolved. The CDR3 runs 13 residues. Germline CDR1 DFQATT, CDR2 SNEGSKA (reference sequence). The V and J ends lost 3 bases and 0 bases respectively, with 5 bases between them.

This clonotype was detected many times. The chain is built from TRBV4-1 and TRBJ2-5; TRBD1 is a possible D gene (6 bases). This CDR3 spans 15 amino acids. In germline, CDR1 is MGHRA, CDR2 YSYEKL. Between the trimmed V and J ends, which lost 0 bases and 5 bases, there was a span of 13 bases. The CDR3 spells CASSQDSGVAETQYF. The DNA of the CDR3 is TGCGCCAGCAGCCAAGATTCAGGGGTGGCGGAGACCCAGTACTTC.

The gene calls are TRBV6-2 or TRBV6-3 and TRBJ1-1; D not resolved. The germline CDR1 and CDR2 sequences are MNHEY and SVGEGT. V lost 2 bases and J 2 bases, leaving 12 bases between the germline ends. The CDR3 covers 15 residues. CDR3 bases: TGTGCCAGCAGTTACAGGCCGGGTACAAACACTGAAGCTTTCTTT. Encoded protein: CASSYRPGTNTEAFF.

This clonotype showed up many times. This rearrangement joins TRBV12-3 or TRBV12-4 to TRBJ1-1; TRBD1 matches 7 bases. The V gene end was trimmed by 6 bases and the J gene end by 5 bases; junction bases not matched to a gene: 6. This CDR3 contains 13 residues. The CDR3 sequence is CASRRGLGTEAFF. CDR3 nucleotide sequence: TGTGCCAGCAGAAGGGGGCTAGGGACTGAAGCTTTCTTT.

This clonotype came up many times. The V and J genes are TRBV5-1 and TRBJ1-1, with 7 positions matching TRBD1. This CDR3 contains 15 residues. The trim removed 4 bases at V and 8 bases at J, leaving 14 bases unmatched. Germline loops: CDR1 SGHRS, CDR2 YFSETQ. The CDR3 protein is CASSTSGTEPREAFF. The CDR3 DNA reads as TGCGCCAGCAGCACCTCCGGGACAGAGCCGAGGGAAGCTTTCTTT.

As regards this clonotype: At one end the junction does not follow the germline gene, possibly because of a read error. V is TRBV7-8 and J is TRBJ1-5; a weak D match, TRBD1 (6 bases). Germline lookup yields CDR1 SGHVS and CDR2 FQNEAQ. The CDR3 is made up of 16 amino acids. The CDR3: CASSLVNSRGNQPQNF. As DNA, the CDR3 is TGTGCCAGCAGCTTAGTAAACTCCAGGGGCAATCAGCCCCAGAATTTT.